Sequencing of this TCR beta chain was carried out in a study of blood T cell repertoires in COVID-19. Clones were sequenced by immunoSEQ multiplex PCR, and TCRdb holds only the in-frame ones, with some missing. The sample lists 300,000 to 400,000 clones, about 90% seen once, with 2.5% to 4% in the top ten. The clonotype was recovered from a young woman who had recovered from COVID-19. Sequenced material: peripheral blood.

In DNA form, the CDR3 reads TGTGCCAGCAGGAGCCGGGGGGCAAATACGCAGTATTTT. This codes for CASRSRGANTQYF. This sequence joins TRBV2 and TRBJ2-3, with TRBD2 as a possible D gene (7 bases). V lost 6 bases and J 7 bases, leaving 14 bases between the germline ends. The CDR3 covers 13 residues. Germline CDR1 and CDR2: SNHLY and FYNNEI.